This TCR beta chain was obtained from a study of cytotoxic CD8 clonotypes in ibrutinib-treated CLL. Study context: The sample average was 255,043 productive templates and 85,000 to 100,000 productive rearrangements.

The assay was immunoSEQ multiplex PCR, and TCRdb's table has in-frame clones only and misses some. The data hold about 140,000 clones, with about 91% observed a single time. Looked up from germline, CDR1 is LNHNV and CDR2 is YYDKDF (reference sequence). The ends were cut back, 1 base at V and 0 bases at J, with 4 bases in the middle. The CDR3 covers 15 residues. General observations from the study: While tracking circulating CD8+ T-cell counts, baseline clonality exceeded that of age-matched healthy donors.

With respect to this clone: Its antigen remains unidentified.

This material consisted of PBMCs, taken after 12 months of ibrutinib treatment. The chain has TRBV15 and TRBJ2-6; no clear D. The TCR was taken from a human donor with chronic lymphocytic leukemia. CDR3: CATSRGSSGANVLTF. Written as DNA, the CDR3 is TGTGCCACCAGCAGAGGCAGCTCTGGGGCCAACGTCCTGACTTTC.